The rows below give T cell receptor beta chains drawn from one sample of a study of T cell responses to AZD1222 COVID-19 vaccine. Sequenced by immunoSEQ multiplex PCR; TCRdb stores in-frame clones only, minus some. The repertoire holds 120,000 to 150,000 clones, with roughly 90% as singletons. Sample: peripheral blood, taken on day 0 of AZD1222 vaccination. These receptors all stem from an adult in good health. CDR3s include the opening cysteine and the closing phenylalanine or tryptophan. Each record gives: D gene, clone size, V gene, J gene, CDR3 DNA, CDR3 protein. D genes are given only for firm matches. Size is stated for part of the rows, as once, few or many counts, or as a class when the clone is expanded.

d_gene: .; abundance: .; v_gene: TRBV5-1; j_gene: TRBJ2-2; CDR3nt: TGCGCCAGCAGCGCCCGCCCGGGGAGTCCCGGGGAGCTGTTTTTT; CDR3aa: CASSARPGSPGELFF
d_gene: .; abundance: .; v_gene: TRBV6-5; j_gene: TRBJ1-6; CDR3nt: TGTGCCAGCCGGGGAGGGGATAATTCACCCCTCCACTTT; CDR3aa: CASRGGDNSPLHF
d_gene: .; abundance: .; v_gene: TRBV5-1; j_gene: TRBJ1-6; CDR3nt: TGCGCCAGCAGCCCCCAGGTCGGGGATTCACCCCTCCACTTT; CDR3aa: CASSPQVGDSPLHF
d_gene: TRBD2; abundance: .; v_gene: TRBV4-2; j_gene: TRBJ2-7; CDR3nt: TGTGCCAGCAGCCAAGCTCCAGCGGGAAGGACCTACGAGCAGTACTTC; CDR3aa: CASSQAPAGRTYEQYF
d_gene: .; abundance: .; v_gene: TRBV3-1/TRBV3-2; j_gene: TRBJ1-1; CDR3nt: TGTGCCAGCAGCCTACTTTCAAACACTGAAGCTTTCTTT; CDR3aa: CASSLLSNTEAFF
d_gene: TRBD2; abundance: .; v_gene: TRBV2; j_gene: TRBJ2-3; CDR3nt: TGTGCCAGCAGAAGGGGGACTAGCACTAACACAGATACGCAGTATTTT; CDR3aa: CASRRGTSTNTDTQYF
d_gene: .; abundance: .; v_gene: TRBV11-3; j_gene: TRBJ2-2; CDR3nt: TGTGCCAGCAGCTTATCGGACGCCACCGGGGAGCTGTTTTTT; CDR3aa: CASSLSDATGELFF
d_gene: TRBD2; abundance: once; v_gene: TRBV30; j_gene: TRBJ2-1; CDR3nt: TGTGCCTGGACCCTTTCGGGTAGCGGGGGTGGTAATGAGCAGTTCTTC; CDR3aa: CAWTLSGSGGGNEQFF
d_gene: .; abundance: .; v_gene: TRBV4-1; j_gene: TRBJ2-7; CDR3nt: TGCGCCAGCAGCCAAGATCTTAGGGGGGAGGGTATCTCCTACGAGCAGTACTTC; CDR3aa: CASSQDLRGEGISYEQYF
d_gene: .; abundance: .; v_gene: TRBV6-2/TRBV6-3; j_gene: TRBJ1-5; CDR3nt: TGTGCCAGCAGTAGTAGTGGATATAGCAATCAGCCCCAGCATTTT; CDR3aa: CASSSSGYSNQPQHF
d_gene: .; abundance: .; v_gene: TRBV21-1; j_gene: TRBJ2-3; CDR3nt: TGTGCCAGCAGGACCCTGGCCGCAATTAGGGTAATTAGCACAGATACGCAGTATTTT; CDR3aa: CASRTLAAIRVISTDTQYF
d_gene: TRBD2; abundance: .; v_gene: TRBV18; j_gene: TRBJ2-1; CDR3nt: TGTGCCAGCTCACCACTTCTAGCGGGAAGCGGCAATGAGCAGTTCTTC; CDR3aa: CASSPLLAGSGNEQFF
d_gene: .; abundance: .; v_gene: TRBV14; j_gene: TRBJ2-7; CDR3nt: TGTGCCAGCAGCACGCGGACGGGTTCCTACGAGCAGTACTTC; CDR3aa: CASSTRTGSYEQYF
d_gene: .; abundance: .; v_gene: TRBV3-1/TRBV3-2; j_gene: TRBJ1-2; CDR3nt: TGTGCCAGCAGCCAAGAAACGGTAGACTATGGCTACACCTTC; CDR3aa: CASSQETVDYGYTF
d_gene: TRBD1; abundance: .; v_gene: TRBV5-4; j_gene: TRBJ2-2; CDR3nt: TGTGCCAGCAGCTTAAACAGGGGCGCAGAGACCGGGGAGCTGTTTTTT; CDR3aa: CASSLNRGAETGELFF
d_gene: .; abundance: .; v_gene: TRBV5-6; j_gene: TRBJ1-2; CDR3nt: TGTGCCAGCAGTACCTTTGGGGCAGAAGAAGGCTACACCTTC; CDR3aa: CASSTFGAEEGYTF
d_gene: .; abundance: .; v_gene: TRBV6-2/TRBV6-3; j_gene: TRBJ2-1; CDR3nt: TGTGCCAGCAGTTATATTTCCAGGGTCACTAGAAATGAGCAGTTCTTC; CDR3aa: CASSYISRVTRNEQFF
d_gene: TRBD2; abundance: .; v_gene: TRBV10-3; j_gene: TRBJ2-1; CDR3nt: TGTGCCATCGAATCGGCTAGCGGAAGCTCCTACAATGAGCAGTTCTTC; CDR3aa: CAIESASGSSYNEQFF
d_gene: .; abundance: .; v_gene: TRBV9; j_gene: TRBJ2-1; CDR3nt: TGTGCCAGCAGCGTACCCAGAGGGGACAATGAGCAGTTCTTC; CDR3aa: CASSVPRGDNEQFF
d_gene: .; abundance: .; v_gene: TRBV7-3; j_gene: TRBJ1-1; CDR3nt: TGTGCCAGCAGTCCTCGGAGGGGGGAGGCGGCTTTCTTT; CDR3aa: CASSPRRGEAAFF
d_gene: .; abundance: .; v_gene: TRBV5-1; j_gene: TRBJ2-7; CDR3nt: TGCGCCAGCGGCCGGGACCGGTCTCTGGAGCAGTACTTC; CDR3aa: CASGRDRSLEQYF
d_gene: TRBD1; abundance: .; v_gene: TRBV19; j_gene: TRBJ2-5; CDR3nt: TGTGCCAGTAGGTCAGGGACAGCCGGGGCTCAAGAGACCCAGTACTTC; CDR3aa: CASRSGTAGAQETQYF
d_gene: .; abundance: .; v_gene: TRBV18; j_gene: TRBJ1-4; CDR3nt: TGTGCCAGCTCACCAGGGAACTATGAAAAACTGTTTTTT; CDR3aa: CASSPGNYEKLFF
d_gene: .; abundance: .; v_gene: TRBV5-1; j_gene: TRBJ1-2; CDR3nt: TGCGCCAGCACCATAGGCAGGGAGGTTAACTATGGCTACACCTTC; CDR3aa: CASTIGREVNYGYTF
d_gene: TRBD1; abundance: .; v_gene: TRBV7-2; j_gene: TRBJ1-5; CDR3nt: TGTGCCAGCAGCCGACAGGGAGGTCAGCCCCAGCATTTT; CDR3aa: CASSRQGGQPQHF
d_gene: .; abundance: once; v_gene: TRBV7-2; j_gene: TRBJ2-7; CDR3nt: TGTGCCAGCAGCTTAGGGTTGGGGGTGGTGGACGAGCAGTACTTC; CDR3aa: CASSLGLGVVDEQYF
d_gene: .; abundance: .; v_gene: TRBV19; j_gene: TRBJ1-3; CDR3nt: TGTGCCAGTATTGACAGGCAGATTGGAAACACCATATATTTT; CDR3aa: CASIDRQIGNTIYF
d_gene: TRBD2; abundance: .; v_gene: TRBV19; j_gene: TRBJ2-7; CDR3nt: TGTGCCAGTAGTATTCGGACTAGCGGAAGTGAGCAGTACTTC; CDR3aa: CASSIRTSGSEQYF
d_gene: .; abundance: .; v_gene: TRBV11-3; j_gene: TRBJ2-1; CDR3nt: TGTGCCAGCAGCTTACTTGGGACTGCCGATGAGCAGTTCTTC; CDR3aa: CASSLLGTADEQFF
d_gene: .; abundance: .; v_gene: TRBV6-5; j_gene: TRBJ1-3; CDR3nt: TGTGCCAGCAGTTACAGAGGGAGCGCTGGAAACACCATATATTTT; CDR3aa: CASSYRGSAGNTIYF
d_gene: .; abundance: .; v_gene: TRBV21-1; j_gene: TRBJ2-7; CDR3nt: TGTGCCAGCGGCTTTTTCGAGGTTAAGTTCTCCTACGAGCAGTACTTC; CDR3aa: CASGFFEVKFSYEQYF
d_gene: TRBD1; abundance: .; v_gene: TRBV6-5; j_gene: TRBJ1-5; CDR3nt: TGTGCCAGCAGCCCGGACAGGGCGGTTCGGCCCCAGCATTTT; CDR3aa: CASSPDRAVRPQHF